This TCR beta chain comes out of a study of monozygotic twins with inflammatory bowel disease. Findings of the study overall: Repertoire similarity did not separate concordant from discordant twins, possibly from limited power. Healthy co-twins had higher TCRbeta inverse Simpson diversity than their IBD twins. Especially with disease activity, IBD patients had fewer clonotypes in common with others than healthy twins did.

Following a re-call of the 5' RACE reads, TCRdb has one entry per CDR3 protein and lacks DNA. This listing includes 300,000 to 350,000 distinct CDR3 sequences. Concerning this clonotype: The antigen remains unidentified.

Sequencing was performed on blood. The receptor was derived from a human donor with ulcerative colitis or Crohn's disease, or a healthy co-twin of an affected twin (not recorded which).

The CDR3 protein is CASIFDSGEQFF. The chain joins TRBV7-9 to TRBJ2-1; the TCRdb call, TRBD2, lacks DNA for checking. CDR3 length equals 12 residues. CDR1 and CDR2 (germline): SEHNR, FQNEAQ (reference sequence).